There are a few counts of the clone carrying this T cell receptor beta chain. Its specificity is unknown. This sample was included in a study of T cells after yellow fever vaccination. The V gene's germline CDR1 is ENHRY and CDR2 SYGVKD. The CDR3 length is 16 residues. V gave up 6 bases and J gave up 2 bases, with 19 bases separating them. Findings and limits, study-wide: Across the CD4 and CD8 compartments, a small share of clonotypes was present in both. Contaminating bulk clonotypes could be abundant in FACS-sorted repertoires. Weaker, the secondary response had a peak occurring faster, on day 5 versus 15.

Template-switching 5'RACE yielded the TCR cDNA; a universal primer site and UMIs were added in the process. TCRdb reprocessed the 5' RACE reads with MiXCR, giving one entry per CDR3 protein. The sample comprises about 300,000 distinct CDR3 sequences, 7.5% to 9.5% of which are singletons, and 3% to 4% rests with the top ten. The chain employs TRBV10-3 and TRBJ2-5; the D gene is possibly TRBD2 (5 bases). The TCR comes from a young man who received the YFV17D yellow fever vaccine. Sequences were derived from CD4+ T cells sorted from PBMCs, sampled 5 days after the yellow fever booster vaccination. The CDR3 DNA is TGTGCCATCAGGGCCGCACTCCTAGCTACACAAGAGACCCAGTACTTC. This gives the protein CAIRAALLATQETQYF.